This T cell receptor beta chain was sequenced in a study of human T cells and chemical hapten exposure. Study-wide results and limits: Expanded TCRs formed significantly more large CDR3 similarity clusters than controls. TCRs exceeding a frequency of 1 in 1000 stayed unchanged under DPC sensitization.

This clonotype occurred a few times. As yet, its antigen is unknown. Time point here: pre-sensitization, week 0. Specified treatment: therapeutic diphenylcyclopropenone sensitization with weekly scalp DPC. This CDR3 has 14 residues. Trimming removed 7 bases from V and 6 bases from J, with 16 bases in between. Germline CDR1 reads MNHEY; CDR2 reads SVGEGT. Individual cDNA molecules had unique molecular identifiers attached to them by the library. TCRdb independently ran MiXCR on the RACE reads; one entry per CDR3 protein. The table has about 290,000 distinct CDR3 sequences, approximately 7.5% seen once. J is TRBJ2-1 and V is TRBV6-2 or TRBV6-3; D perhaps matches TRBD2 (5 bases). The sample here was whole blood, taken in connection with sensitization to the hapten diphenylcyclopropenone (DPC). The clonotype was recovered from a man aged 18 to 30 with alopecia areata. Some clones in this sample may be carry-over from other donors' samples. The CDR3 is CASNPTRSFNEQFF. The CDR3 DNA reads as TGTGCCAGCAACCCTACTAGGTCTTTCAATGAGCAGTTCTTC.